A selection of T cell receptor beta chains follows, all from one sample in a study of technical replicates of blood from a few donors. The protocol was immunoSEQ multiplex PCR, while the TCRdb copy is restricted to in-frame clones and leaves out a portion. The sample includes tens of thousands of clones, just under 90% of them seen just once. Sequenced sample: PBMCs. The source of these receptors is a human donor in good health. Some clones in this sample may be carry-over from other donors' samples. The CDR3 runs from the conserved cysteine through the conserved F or W. A D gene is named only where the DNA matches it firmly.

j_call d_call v_call cdr3_aa
TRBJ2-7 NA TRBV4-1 CASSQVAEGVGQGSEQYF
TRBJ2-1 NA TRBV5-1 CASSLMPDSWQFF
TRBJ2-1 TRBD2 TRBV6-5 CASSYWAGGNNEQFF
TRBJ2-5 TRBD2 TRBV5-6 CASSLLASGREETQYF
TRBJ2-3 TRBD2 TRBV7-2 CASSLLAGGTADTQYF
TRBJ2-1 TRBD2 TRBV7-9 CASSLAGGPYSEQFF
TRBJ2-7 TRBD2 TRBV4-1 CASSQVAGEQYF
TRBJ1-1 NA TRBV20-1 CSAREWTEAFF
TRBJ2-7 TRBD2 TRBV5-1 CASSLEPPGTSGYEQYF
TRBJ2-7 TRBD2 TRBV7-2 CASSLVPSGVSSYEQYF
TRBJ2-1 NA TRBV7-9 CASSEMEDSYNEQFF
TRBJ2-2 NA TRBV25-1 CASSEEGVITGNTGELFF
TRBJ2-7 TRBD2 TRBV4-1 CASSQVASGGGEQYF
TRBJ1-3 NA TRBV9 CASSGRVPILEPGNTIYF
TRBJ2-1 NA TRBV5-6 CASSLGTKEFF
TRBJ1-2 TRBD1 TRBV2 CVTAPDRGNYGYTF
TRBJ2-2 NA TRBV5-6 CASSLGLTNTGELFF
TRBJ1-2 TRBD1 TRBV7-8 CASSTGQGEYGYTF
TRBJ2-1 NA TRBV19 CASSTESTNEQFF
TRBJ2-5 TRBD1 TRBV5-6 CASSAGQGARETQYF
TRBJ2-1 TRBD1 TRBV7-7 CASSLTGSSYNEQFF
TRBJ2-2 TRBD2 TRBV5-4 CASSLEDLAAGAGELFF
TRBJ2-7 TRBD1 TRBV7-9 CASNNRDRGVHQYF
TRBJ2-1 TRBD1 TRBV11-3 CASSSYRGGDEQFF
TRBJ2-7 TRBD2 TRBV19 CASSSGLAGVTEQYF
TRBJ2-3 NA TRBV2 CASSVSRGNADTQYF